This T cell receptor (beta chain) was captured by sequencing in a study of lymphopenia after photon versus proton radiotherapy. Findings and caveats of the study: Authors raise, but do not show, better survival with proton therapy.

Some clones are missing from TCRdb's copy, which holds only in-frame ones; the method was immunoSEQ multiplex PCR. The table has more than 70,000 clones, 65% to 85% seen once. A remark on this clone: Its antigen is currently unknown.

The TCR sequence derives from a man aged 60-69 years with pancreatic cancer. Sequencing used peripheral blood, obtained from a patient treated with proton-based radiotherapy.

The CDR3 reads CASSSMFAHRGPYEQYF. CDR3 in DNA: TGTGCCAGCAGCTCGATGTTTGCCCACAGGGGTCCCTACGAGCAGTACTTC. The J gene is TRBJ2-7, the V gene TRBV28, with 7 positions matching TRBD1. J gave up 2 bases and V 6 bases, and 16 bases lay outside the gene matches. Germline CDR1 and CDR2: MDHEN and SYDVKM. This CDR3 region has 17 residues.